This TCR beta chain was profiled in a study of T cell responses to AZD1222 COVID-19 vaccine. Comment on this clone: Its antigen is not known.

Study-wide results and limits: Baseline seropositives among AZD1222 recipients totaled only six or seven. Spike-wide coverage was observed for vaccine-associated CD4 TCRs, with dominant responses at 160-218 and 743-854.

Profiled with immunoSEQ multiplex PCR; TCRdb holds only in-frame clones, not every one. The sample includes about 51,000 clones, around nine tenths of them seen just once. This TCR derives from an adult who received the AZD1222 COVID-19 vaccine. The specimen was peripheral blood, collected 28 days after the second AZD1222 dose.

CDR3 sequence reads: CASSLQGYEQYF. In DNA form, the CDR3 reads TGTGCCAGCAGCTTACAGGGCTACGAGCAGTACTTC. This chain links TRBV7-2 with TRBJ2-7; a possible D gene is TRBD1 (5 bases). The CDR3 totals 12 residues. Germline-derived CDR1 and CDR2 are SGHTA and FQGNSA. Trimming removed 2 bases at V and 3 bases at J, with 5 bases between. Supplemented by reference TRBV7-2 and TRBJ2-7, the full variable domain reads GAGVSQSPSNKVTEKGKDVELRCDPISGHTALYWYRQSLGQGLEFLIYFQGNSAPDKSGLPSDRFSAERTGGSVSTLTIQRTQQEDSAVYLCASSLQGYEQYFGPGTRLTVT.